A selection of T cell receptor beta chains follows, all from one sample in a study of shared clonotypes between healthy human individuals. Libraries were prepared by immunoSEQ multiplex PCR; TCRdb keeps only in-frame clonotypes and omits some of them. The repertoire holds 550,000 to 800,000 clones, with 90% as singletons. The material sequenced was memory CD8+ T cells from PBMCs. The receptors were gathered from a man between 18 and 35 years old in good health. Some clones in this sample may be carry-over from other donors' samples. Both conserved end residues are part of each CDR3.

V gene	J gene	CDR3 protein
TRBV28	TRBJ1-1	CASSLSRDRLTEAFF
TRBV11-2	TRBJ2-7	CASSPQWVEGGYEQYF
TRBV19	TRBJ2-1	CASSIARDWHNEQFF
TRBV5-6	TRBJ1-2	CASSLAGGRGWYGYTF
TRBV10-3	TRBJ2-1	CANRGGLAPADEQFF
TRBV29-1	TRBJ2-1	CSVPTSGTYNEQFF
TRBV7-8	TRBJ2-1	CASGDRHNEQFF
TRBV9	TRBJ1-2	CASSTSGTGGYTF
TRBV6-1	TRBJ2-7	CASNLLAGEGEQYF
TRBV5-1	TRBJ2-7	CASSLSGPSSYEQYF
TRBV28	TRBJ1-4	CASSSQIATNEKLFF
TRBV6-5	TRBJ2-7	CASSAGRSTYEQYF
TRBV30	TRBJ2-7	CAWGTSGPYEQYF
TRBV4-1	TRBJ1-5	CASSQDEGSQPQHF
TRBV19	TRBJ2-7	CASSWGTGDVYEQYF
TRBV27	TRBJ2-6	CASSTQTGGTGANVLTF
TRBV4-3	TRBJ2-5	CASSQAPARSREAETQYF
TRBV7-6	TRBJ2-1	CASRTGTGVYNEQFF
TRBV9	TRBJ2-1	CASSVGTSGYNEQFF
TRBV5-1	TRBJ2-7	CASSFQQGSPYEQYF
TRBV7-9	TRBJ2-7	CASSLLSGGSYEQYF
TRBV12-1	TRBJ2-1	CASSFALKGLPYNEQFF
TRBV27	TRBJ1-2	CASSLSATYGYTF
TRBV25-1	TRBJ2-5	CASSDRGETETQYF
TRBV5-5	TRBJ2-3	CASSLRTDTQYF
TRBV29-1	TRBJ1-1	CSTRSQGLNTEAFF
TRBV27	TRBJ2-1	CASTPWASGIHNEQFF
TRBV6-6	TRBJ1-4	CASRRQLATNEKLFF
TRBV10-2	TRBJ2-3	CASSSGDHTQYF
TRBV7-6	TRBJ2-1	CASSPQYRIGNEQFF
TRBV9	TRBJ1-3	CASSEGTGPGNTIYF
TRBV5-1	TRBJ2-1	CASSLAKNEQFF
TRBV30	TRBJ2-7	CAWRRDSLLVWEQYF
TRBV7-9	TRBJ2-1	CASSLGTSGFYNEQFF
TRBV5-4	TRBJ2-7	CASSLDSGSYEQYF
TRBV10-3	TRBJ2-5	CAITDGVGTQYF
TRBV28	TRBJ1-3	CASSFWRQGRSSGNTIYF
TRBV4-3	TRBJ1-1	CASSQDWRGPTEAFF
TRBV27	TRBJ1-1	CASSLGHEAFF
TRBV5-5	TRBJ2-7	CASSLELAQSSYEQYF
TRBV28	TRBJ2-2	CASSPEGETGELFF
TRBV5-4	TRBJ1-2	CASTEGTGGLPNYGYTF
TRBV7-9	TRBJ2-7	CASTQSGTSGRPTLYEQYF
TRBV28	TRBJ2-7	CASSSSDGSYEQYF
TRBV30	TRBJ2-7	CAWSVAYEQYF
TRBV28	TRBJ1-1	CASSLSTSRAEAFF
TRBV20-1	TRBJ2-7	CSASLYEQYF